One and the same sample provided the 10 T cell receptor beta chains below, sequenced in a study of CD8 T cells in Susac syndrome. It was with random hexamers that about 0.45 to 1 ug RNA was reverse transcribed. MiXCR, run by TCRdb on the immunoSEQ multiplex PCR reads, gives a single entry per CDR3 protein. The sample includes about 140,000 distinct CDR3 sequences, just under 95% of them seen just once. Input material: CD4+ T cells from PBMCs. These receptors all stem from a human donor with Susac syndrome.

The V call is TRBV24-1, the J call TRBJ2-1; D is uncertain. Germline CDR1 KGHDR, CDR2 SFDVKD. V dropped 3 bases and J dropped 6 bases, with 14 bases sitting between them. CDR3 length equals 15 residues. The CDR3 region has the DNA TGTGCCACCAGTGATCCCCGGACGTCGGGCAATGAGCAGTTCTTC. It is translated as CATSDPRTSGNEQFF.

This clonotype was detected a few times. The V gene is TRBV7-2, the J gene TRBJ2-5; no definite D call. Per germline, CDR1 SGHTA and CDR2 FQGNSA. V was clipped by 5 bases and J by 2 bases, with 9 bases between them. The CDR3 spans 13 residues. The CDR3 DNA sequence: TGTGCCAGCAGCAACCGAGTTCAAGAGACCCAGTACTTC. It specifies CASSNRVQETQYF.

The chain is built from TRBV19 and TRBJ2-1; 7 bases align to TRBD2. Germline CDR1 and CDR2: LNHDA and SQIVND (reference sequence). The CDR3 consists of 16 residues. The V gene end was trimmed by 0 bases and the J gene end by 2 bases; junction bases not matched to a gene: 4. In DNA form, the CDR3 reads TGTGCCAGTAGTATAGATTGGGGGAGGGCCTACAATGAGCAGTTCTTC. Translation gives CASSIDWGRAYNEQFF.

The DNA for the CDR3 is TGTGCCAGCAGTTCTTCAGTTAGCAATCAGCCCCAGCATTTT. Residues: CASSSSVSNQPQHF. V usage is TRBV12-3 or TRBV12-4 and J usage is TRBJ1-5, with D uncertain. Trimming took 4 bases from V and 0 from J, leaving 7 bases between them. The CDR3 extends over 14 amino acids.

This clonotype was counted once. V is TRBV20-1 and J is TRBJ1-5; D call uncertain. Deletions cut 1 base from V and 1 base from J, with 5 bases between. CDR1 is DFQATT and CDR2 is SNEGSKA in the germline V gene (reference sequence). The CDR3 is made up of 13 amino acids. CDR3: CSARGQSNQPQHF. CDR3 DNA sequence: TGCAGTGCTAGAGGTCAGAGCAATCAGCCCCAGCATTTT.

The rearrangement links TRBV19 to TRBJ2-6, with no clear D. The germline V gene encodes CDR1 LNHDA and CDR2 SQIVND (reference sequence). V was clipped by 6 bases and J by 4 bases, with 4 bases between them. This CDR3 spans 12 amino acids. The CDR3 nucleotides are TGTGCCAGTAGCAGGGGGGCCAACGTCCTGACTTTC. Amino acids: CASSRGANVLTF.

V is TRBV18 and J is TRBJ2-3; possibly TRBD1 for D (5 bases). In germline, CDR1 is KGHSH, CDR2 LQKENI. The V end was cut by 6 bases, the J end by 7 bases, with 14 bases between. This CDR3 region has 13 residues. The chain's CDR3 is CASSRQSEYTQYF. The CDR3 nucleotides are TGTGCCAGCTCGAGACAGTCGGAATATACGCAGTATTTT.

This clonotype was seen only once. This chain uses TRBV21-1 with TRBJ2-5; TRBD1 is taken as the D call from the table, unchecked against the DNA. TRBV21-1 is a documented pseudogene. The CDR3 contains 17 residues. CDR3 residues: CASSNPPVAGGQETQYF. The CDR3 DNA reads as TGTGCCAGCAGCAATCCCCCAGTCGCGGGGGGCCAAGAGACCCAGTACTTC.

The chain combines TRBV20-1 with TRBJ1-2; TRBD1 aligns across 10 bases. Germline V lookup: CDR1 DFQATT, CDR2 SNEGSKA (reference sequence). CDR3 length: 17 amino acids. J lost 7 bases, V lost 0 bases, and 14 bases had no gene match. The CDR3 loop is CSAREPLRRDRGSGYTF. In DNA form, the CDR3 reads TGCAGTGCTAGAGAGCCCCTAAGGAGGGACAGGGGAAGTGGCTACACCTTC.

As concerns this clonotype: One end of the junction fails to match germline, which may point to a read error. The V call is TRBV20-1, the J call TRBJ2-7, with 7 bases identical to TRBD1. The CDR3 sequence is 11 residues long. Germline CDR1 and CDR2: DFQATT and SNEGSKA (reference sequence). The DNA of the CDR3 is TGCAGTGCTAGAGTTGCCCAGGGGGTTCACTTC. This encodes CSARVAQGVHF.